This passage covers 15 T cell receptor beta chains from one sample sequenced in a study of OX40 agonist ivuxolimab in advanced cancers. Here immunoSEQ multiplex PCR was the method, and the copy in TCRdb shows in-frame clones only, minus some. The sample records about 53,000 clones, around 87% being singletons. The source material was CD4+ or CD8+ T cells sorted from blood, sampled in a trial of the OX40 agonist ivuxolimab. Receptors were obtained from an adult with an advanced solid tumor such as melanoma, head and neck, liver or kidney cancer.

This rearrangement joins TRBV6-7 to TRBJ2-4, with 13 positions matching TRBD2. TRBV6-7 is an open reading frame whose function is uncertain. The junction had 8 bases not matched to a gene; V was cut back by 4 bases and J by 8 bases. The CDR3 is 16 amino acids. CDR3 region: CASSFLTSGRSDIQYF. The DNA for the CDR3 is TGTGCCAGCAGTTTCTTGACTAGCGGGAGGTCAGACATTCAGTACTTC.

The gene calls are TRBV7-3 and TRBJ2-1; D might be TRBD2 (5 bases). The V gene lost 3 bases and the J gene lost 0 bases, with 9 bases spanning the gap. This CDR3 comprises 15 residues. Per germline, CDR1 SGHTA and CDR2 FQGTGA. CDR3 protein: CASSLGAVSYNEQFF. The CDR3, as DNA: TGTGCCAGCAGCTTGGGAGCGGTCTCCTACAATGAGCAGTTCTTC.

This clone has a single count. V usage is TRBV28 and J usage is TRBJ1-2; perhaps TRBD1 as D (6 bases). CDR1 and CDR2 from the germline V gene are MDHEN and SYDVKM. The V and J ends lost 6 bases and 6 bases respectively, with 20 bases between them. The CDR3 loop spans 15 amino acids. CDR3 DNA sequence: TGTGCCAGCAGCCCGGGACACGGACGGGTCCATGGCTACACCTTC. Translated: CASSPGHGRVHGYTF.

The chain recombines TRBV7-3 with TRBJ2-5; D remains unclear. Between the trimmed V and J ends, which lost 1 base and 5 bases, there was a span of 8 bases. CDR1 is SGHTA, CDR2 FQGTGA, per germline. The CDR3 loop spans 13 amino acids. The CDR3 DNA reads TGTGCCAGCAGCTTAAGCTGGCGGGAGACCCAGTACTTC. Translating it yields CASSLSWRETQYF.

This clone came up a few times. The rearrangement joins TRBV6-1 to TRBJ1-2; 8 bases fit TRBD1. The CDR3 extends over 15 amino acids. V was clipped by 4 bases and J by 4 bases; unmatched bases: 8. Germline CDR1 and CDR2: MNHNS and SASEGT. CDR3 nucleotide sequence: TGTGCCAGCAGTGGAGATGGACAGGGCATCTATGGCTACACCTTC. This encodes CASSGDGQGIYGYTF.

The chain recombines TRBV28 with TRBJ2-2; tentatively, D is TRBD2 (5 bases). Deletions cut 5 bases from V and 6 bases from J, with 10 bases between. There are 13 residues in the CDR3. Per the germline V gene, CDR1 is MDHEN and CDR2 is SYDVKM. CDR3 sequence reads: CASSMMGAGELFF. The CDR3 coding sequence is TGTGCCAGCAGTATGATGGGAGCCGGGGAGCTGTTTTTT.

The rearrangement uses TRBV18 and TRBJ2-3, with TRBD1 matching 7 bases. The J segment lost 2 bases and the V segment lost 2 bases, leaving 4 bases of the junction unmatched. This CDR3 has 15 amino acids. The germline V gene encodes CDR1 KGHSH and CDR2 LQKENI. The CDR3: CASSPKDRTTDTQYF. The CDR3 coding sequence is TGTGCCAGCTCACCAAAGGACAGGACCACAGATACGCAGTATTTT.

This chain joins TRBV6-5 and TRBJ2-1; 8 positions match TRBD1. The junction had 10 bases not matched to a gene; V was cut back by 5 bases and J by 7 bases. Germline lookup yields CDR1 MNHEY and CDR2 SVGAGI. This CDR3 comprises 15 residues. In DNA form, the CDR3 reads TGTGCCAGCAGTCTCGCAGGGGGCGAAGGGAATGAGCAGTTCTTC. Protein: CASSLAGGEGNEQFF.

V usage is TRBV7-5 and J usage is TRBJ2-7. TRBV7-5 is shown as a pseudogene. The CDR3 is 15 amino acids. The DNA of the CDR3 is TGTGCCAGAAGCCCATCATGGGGGCCGGGGGACGAGCAGTACTTC. This sequence encodes CARSPSWGPGDEQYF.

The genes are TRBV6-6 and TRBJ2-5; D could derive from TRBD1 or TRBD2 (5 bases each). The V end lost 9 bases, the J end lost 2 bases, and 16 bases lay between the germline ends. There are 14 residues in the CDR3. Germline loops: CDR1 MNHNY, CDR2 SVGAGI (reference sequence). CDR3 sequence reads: CASQTVWGQETQYF. DNA for the CDR3: TGTGCCAGTCAAACGGTCTGGGGGCAAGAGACCCAGTACTTC.

V is TRBV27 and J is TRBJ1-6, with D uncertain. The CDR3 runs to 15 residues. V lost 2 bases, J lost 5 bases, and 10 bases lay in between. Germline CDR1 reads MNHEY; CDR2 reads SMNVEV (reference sequence). The chain's CDR3 is CASSLGLEDNSPLHF. Here the CDR3 DNA reads TGTGCCAGCAGTTTAGGTCTTGAGGATAATTCACCCCTCCACTTT.

This CDR3 reads CASSPQVGGYNEQFF. CDR3 DNA: TGTGCCAGCAGCCCACAGGTAGGGGGATACAATGAGCAGTTCTTC. The genes are TRBV11-2 and TRBJ2-1, with D possibly TRBD1 on 6 matching bases. The V gene's germline CDR1 is SGHAT and CDR2 FQNNGV. V dropped 5 bases and J dropped 4 bases, with 15 bases sitting between them. The CDR3 is 15 residues long.

The rearrangement joins TRBV7-9 to TRBJ1-4, with D maybe TRBD1 (6 bases). The CDR3 runs to 13 residues. Trimming removed 8 bases from V and 6 bases from J, with 13 bases in between. Germline V lookup: CDR1 SEHNR, CDR2 FQNEAQ (reference sequence). In DNA form, the CDR3 reads TGTGCCAGCGCCGGGGGCCGCGATGAAAAACTGTTTTTT. Its protein is CASAGGRDEKLFF.

This chain connects TRBV4-1 to TRBJ1-6; 9 positions agree with TRBD1. The CDR3 has 16 amino acids. The V gene end was trimmed by 2 bases and the J gene end by 7 bases; junction bases not matched to a gene: 6. Germline V CDR1 and CDR2: MGHRA, YSYEKL. CDR3 in amino acids: CASSQLPGTGNSPLHF. Here the CDR3 DNA reads TGCGCCAGCAGCCAATTACCCGGGACAGGGAATTCACCCCTCCACTTT.

The rearrangement joins TRBV4-2 to TRBJ2-7; 8 nucleotides agree with TRBD1. Trimming took 0 bases from V and 5 from J; bases not matched to a gene: 3. CDR1 is LGHNA and CDR2 is YNFKEQ in the germline V gene. The CDR3 is 14 amino acids. CDR3 nucleotide sequence: TGTGCCAGCAGCCAAGACTCGGACAGGGACGAGCAGTACTTC. Translated, it gives CASSQDSDRDEQYF.